Listed below are T cell receptor beta chains from one sample, sequenced in a study of beta chain features in type 1 diabetes. Some clones are missing from TCRdb's copy, which holds only in-frame ones; the method was immunoSEQ multiplex PCR. The sample yields 250,000 to 300,000 clones, 20% to 25% seen once. The source material was naive CD4+ T cells from blood. Receptors were obtained from a woman in her twenties or thirties with type 1 diabetes. The CDR3 runs from the conserved cysteine through the conserved F or W. The order of the fields is D gene, V gene, J gene, clone size, CDR3 protein, CDR3 DNA. The D gene is left open where the match is weak. Some rows have no size entry. The others give once, few or many, or a class for an expanded clone.

D: TRBD2
V: TRBV7-3
J: TRBJ2-1
size: -
CDR3: CASSLRASGDNEQFF
DNA: TGTGCCAGCAGCTTAAGGGCTAGCGGAGACAATGAGCAGTTCTTC

D: -
V: TRBV9
J: TRBJ2-6
size: -
CDR3: CASSPDYGANVLTF
DNA: TGTGCCAGCAGCCCAGACTACGGGGCCAACGTCCTGACTTTC

D: -
V: TRBV5-1
J: TRBJ1-2
size: -
CDR3: CASSLQGYGYTF
DNA: TGCGCCAGCAGCTTGCAGGGGTATGGCTACACCTTC

D: -
V: TRBV23-1
J: TRBJ1-2
size: -
CDR3: CASSPRNRNYGYTF
DNA: TGCGCCAGCAGTCCACGGAACAGGAACTATGGCTACACCTTC

D: -
V: TRBV27
J: TRBJ2-1
size: -
CDR3: CASSVIFSSYNEQFF
DNA: TGTGCCAGCAGTGTTATATTTAGCTCCTACAATGAGCAGTTCTTC

D: TRBD1
V: TRBV9
J: TRBJ2-7
size: -
CDR3: CASSVGQADEQYF
DNA: TGTGCCAGCAGCGTGGGACAGGCCGACGAGCAGTACTTC

D: -
V: TRBV18
J: TRBJ2-7
size: once
CDR3: CASSPGGTRSYEQYF
DNA: TGTGCCAGCTCACCGGGCGGGACCCGGTCCTACGAGCAGTACTTC

D: -
V: TRBV4-1
J: TRBJ2-7
size: -
CDR3: CASRGQDGYYEQYF
DNA: TGCGCCAGCAGGGGACAAGACGGGTATTACGAGCAGTACTTC

D: TRBD2
V: TRBV28
J: TRBJ2-7
size: -
CDR3: CASSPAGRSYEQYF
DNA: TGTGCCAGCAGTCCAGCCGGGAGGTCCTACGAGCAGTACTTC

D: TRBD2
V: TRBV9
J: TRBJ2-1
size: -
CDR3: CASSPRTSGELDEQFF
DNA: TGTGCCAGCAGCCCGCGGACTAGCGGGGAATTGGATGAGCAGTTCTTC

D: -
V: TRBV5-4
J: TRBJ2-7
size: -
CDR3: CASSLPTAYEQYF
DNA: TGTGCCAGCAGCTTGCCGACAGCCTACGAGCAGTACTTC

D: -
V: TRBV5-1
J: TRBJ2-5
size: -
CDR3: CASSLVSGGQETQYF
DNA: TGCGCCAGCAGCTTGGTTAGCGGAGGTCAAGAGACCCAGTACTTC

D: TRBD2
V: TRBV6-6
J: TRBJ2-7
size: -
CDR3: CASSRTSGESYEQYF
DNA: TGTGCCAGCAGCCGGACTAGCGGGGAATCCTACGAGCAGTACTTC

D: -
V: TRBV27
J: TRBJ2-7
size: -
CDR3: CASSLSDSRYEQYF
DNA: TGTGCCAGCAGTTTATCGGACAGCCGCTACGAGCAGTACTTC

D: -
V: TRBV7-9
J: TRBJ2-7
size: few
CDR3: CASSPGRERGSYEQYF
DNA: TGTGCCAGCAGCCCCGGTAGGGAGCGTGGCTCCTACGAGCAGTACTTC

D: -
V: TRBV1
J: TRBJ2-7
size: -
CDR3: CTSSQRKSGTTLDEQYF
DNA: TGCACCAGCAGCCAGCGAAAATCCGGGACTACCCTTGACGAGCAGTACTTC

D: TRBD2
V: TRBV5-4
J: TRBJ2-7
size: -
CDR3: CATQLGGRGSYEQYF
DNA: TGTGCCACCCAACTAGGCGGGCGGGGGTCCTACGAGCAGTACTTC

D: -
V: TRBV2
J: TRBJ1-3
size: few
CDR3: CASRGDSGNTIYF
DNA: TGTGCCAGCAGGGGCGACTCTGGAAACACCATATATTTT

D: TRBD2
V: TRBV10-3
J: TRBJ2-1
size: -
CDR3: CAIKGDRLADDNEQFF
DNA: TGTGCCATCAAAGGCGATCGCCTAGCGGACGACAATGAGCAGTTCTTC

D: -
V: TRBV6-5
J: TRBJ2-7
size: -
CDR3: CASSRDGGLHYEQYF
DNA: TGTGCCAGCAGCCGCGACGGGGGTCTCCACTACGAGCAGTACTTC

D: -
V: TRBV5-4
J: TRBJ2-5
size: few
CDR3: CASSRDFGQSQETQYF
DNA: TGTGCCAGCAGCCGTGATTTCGGACAGTCTCAAGAGACCCAGTACTTC

D: TRBD1
V: TRBV5-6
J: TRBJ2-7
size: -
CDR3: CASSLYGTGGNEQYF
DNA: TGTGCCAGCAGCTTGTACGGGACAGGGGGCAACGAGCAGTACTTC

D: -
V: TRBV7-3
J: TRBJ1-1
size: few
CDR3: CASSLTEGTEAFF
DNA: TGTGCCAGCAGCTTAACGGAGGGCACTGAAGCTTTCTTT

D: -
V: TRBV7-9
J: TRBJ2-1
size: few
CDR3: CASSFLTGPNEQFF
DNA: TGTGCCAGCAGCTTCTTGACAGGCCCCAATGAGCAGTTCTTC